One T cell receptor (beta chain) is described in this entry. This sample was included in a study of cytomegalovirus exposure and HLA in healthy donors. CDR1 and CDR2 (germline): DFQATT, SNEGSKA (reference sequence). The CDR3 extends over 10 amino acids. The germline V and J ends were trimmed by 3 bases and 9 bases, with 3 bases remaining between them. In the PCR, 60 Vbeta and 13 Jbeta primers were used. TCRdb keeps only in-frame clones here, not all; method: immunoSEQ multiplex PCR. The sample has approximately 160,000 clones, approximately 79% seen once. This chain uses TRBV20-1 with TRBJ1-6; D call uncertain. This receptor was taken from a human donor in good health. The sequencing sample was made of PBMCs. CDR3 region: CSASRSPLHF. The CDR3 nucleotides are TGCAGTGCTAGCCGTTCACCCCTCCACTTT.